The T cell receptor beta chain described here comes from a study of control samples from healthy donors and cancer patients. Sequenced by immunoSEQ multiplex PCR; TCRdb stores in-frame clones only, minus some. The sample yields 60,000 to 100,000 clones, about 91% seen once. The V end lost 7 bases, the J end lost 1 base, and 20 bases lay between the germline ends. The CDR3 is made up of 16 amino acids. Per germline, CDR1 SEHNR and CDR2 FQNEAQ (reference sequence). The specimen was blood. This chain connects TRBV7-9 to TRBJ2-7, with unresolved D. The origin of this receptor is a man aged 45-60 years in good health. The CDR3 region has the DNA TGTGCCAGCATCCCTAACCCGGGCCGCGGTTCCTACGAGCAGTACTTC. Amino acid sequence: CASIPNPGRGSYEQYF.